This section outlines one T cell receptor beta chain sequence together with its context. Its matching antigen is unknown. This sample was taken from a study of T cell responses to AZD1222 COVID-19 vaccine. Study observations and caveats: Without day 14 samples, only post-peak T cell repertoires were studied. Females made up more of the donors, who were largely white British, and clonal diversity may have come out too low.

Sequenced by immunoSEQ multiplex PCR; TCRdb stores in-frame clones only, minus some. This table holds 100,000 or so clones, around nine tenths found once. This CDR3 has 14 amino acids. The junction had 6 bases not matched to a gene; V was cut back by 0 bases and J by 7 bases. Germline CDR1 is SGDLS and CDR2 is YYNGEE. This chain uses TRBV9 with TRBJ1-1; 7 nucleotides line up with TRBD1. Sequencing used peripheral blood, obtained on day 0 of AZD1222 vaccination. The clonotype originates from an adult in good health. Here the CDR3 DNA reads TGTGCCAGCAGCGTAGTAAAAGGGGGCCGTGAAGCTTTCTTT. Translation gives CASSVVKGGREAFF.